This entry is about one TCR beta chain. The target antigen is unknown. This specimen belongs to a study of cytomegalovirus exposure and HLA in healthy donors. Primers included in the PCR were 60 Vbeta and 13 Jbeta primers. The protocol was immunoSEQ multiplex PCR, while the TCRdb copy is restricted to in-frame clones and leaves out a portion. The table lists under 200,000 clones, approximately 80% of them singletons. Study-wide findings and caveats: Using the classifier, cytomegalovirus status was reportedly diagnosed with high specificity and sensitivity.

Germline assignment: CDR1 KGHSY and CDR2 FQNENV. V was cut by 1 base and J by 7 bases, with 19 bases left in between. The CDR3 covers 17 residues. V gene TRBV16 combines with J gene TRBJ1-4; D possibly corresponds to TRBD1 (6 bases). The source of this sequence is a woman aged 35 to 49 in good health and CMV-seropositive. The sample was PBMCs. CDR3 sequence (DNA): TGTGCCAGCAGCCAATTGTCCCGACAGGACATTGGTGAAAAACTGTTTTTT. Amino acid sequence: CASSQLSRQDIGEKLFF.